This T cell receptor (beta chain) is drawn from a study of T cell repertoires in cytomegalovirus infection (dated by TCRdb to 2018 to 2020). Background on the whole study: Alongside well-studied HLA-B-restricted epitopes, the peptide stimulations were aimed at recently identified HLA-C-restricted CMV epitopes, whose presentation resists viral immunomodulation. Donor HLA type was relevant to the analysis, as public TCR beta signatures indicated carriage of CMV infection together with the matching HLA type.

For this clonotype: The clone's antigen remains unknown. No quality values exist for individual bases; no much larger clone is one base distant.

The research as a whole found: In both this cohort and an independent cohort of a few hundred donors, the cumulative frequency of public TCR beta family members distinguished carriers of CMV infection plus the relevant HLA type. The ex vivo response was dominated by HLA-C-restricted CMV-specific TCR beta clonotypes, and the single most frequent clonotype in two of eight donors was supplied by these HLA-C-restricted clonotypes.

According to the germline V gene (reference sequence), CDR1 reads LNHDA and CDR2 reads SQIVND. V is pared back by 9 bases and J by 6 bases, with 22 bases lying between the germline termini. Including cysteine and phenylalanine, the CDR3 has 15 amino acids. The DNA shown is the 45-base CDR3, in frame from base 1. Taken with the paper, the label for treatment or condition translates to: in vitro stimulation with specific CMV peptide epitopes to enrich CMV-specific T cells. TCRdb shows the sequencer as Illumina HiSeq 1500. The public reads were reanalyzed by TCRdb: fastp trimming at Q25, MiXCR alignment, in-frame beta chains only. Under each unique CDR3 protein, matching rows form one entry showing the most common genes and DNA. The sample table holds 110,000 or so distinct CDR3 sequences, of which over 30% were seen once. The biggest ten clones account for 35% to 50% of the sample.

This TCR was sampled from a human donor in good health (CMV status not recorded). Some clones in this sample may be carry-over from other donors' samples. Recombination linked TRBV19 to TRBJ2-3; the D gene is possibly TRBD2, with 6 bases matching. This material consisted of CD8+ T cells from cultured PBMCs, taken from culture after CMV antigen stimulation. The CDR3 region reads CARSGALALSDTQYF. The nucleotide sequence reads as follows: TGTGCCAGGAGTGGTGCACTAGCCCTGTCCGATACGCAGTATTTT.